The source of this T cell receptor beta chain is a study of OX40 agonist ivuxolimab in advanced cancers. General study results and limits: Certain nonresponders likewise exhibited a low normalized T-cell clonal expansion.

The data were produced by immunoSEQ multiplex PCR, yet TCRdb's version contains in-frame clones alone and is incomplete. The data show 40,000 to 50,000 clones, approximately 86% seen once. Autoimmune disease history or systemic immunosuppression disqualified patients. In regard to this clone: Its target is not known.

This TCR was sampled from an adult with an advanced solid tumor such as melanoma, head and neck, liver or kidney cancer. Sequencing was performed on CD4+ or CD8+ T cells sorted from blood, taken in a trial of the OX40 agonist ivuxolimab.

CDR3 region: CASSRIRTGLGEQFF. CDR3 in DNA: TGCGCCAGCAGCCGAATCCGAACAGGACTCGGGGAGCAGTTCTTC. The chain has TRBV4-1 and TRBJ2-1; D assignment may be TRBD1 or TRBD2 (5 bases each). Germline V gives CDR1 MGHRA, CDR2 YSYEKL. V lost 4 bases and J lost 10, with 20 bases in between. The CDR3 runs to 15 residues.